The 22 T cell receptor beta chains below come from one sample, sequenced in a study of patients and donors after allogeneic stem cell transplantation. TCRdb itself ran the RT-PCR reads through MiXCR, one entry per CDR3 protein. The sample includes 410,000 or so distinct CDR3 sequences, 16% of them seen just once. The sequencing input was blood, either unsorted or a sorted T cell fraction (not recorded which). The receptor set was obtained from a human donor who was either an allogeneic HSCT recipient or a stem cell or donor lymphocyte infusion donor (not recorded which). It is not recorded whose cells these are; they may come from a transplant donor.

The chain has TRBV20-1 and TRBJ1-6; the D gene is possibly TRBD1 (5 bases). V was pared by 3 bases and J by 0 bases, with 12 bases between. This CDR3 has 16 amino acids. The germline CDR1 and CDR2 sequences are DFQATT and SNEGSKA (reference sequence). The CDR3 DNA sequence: TGCAGTGCTAGGATACCAGGGAGCTCCTATAATTCACCCCTCCACTTT. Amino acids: CSARIPGSSYNSPLHF.

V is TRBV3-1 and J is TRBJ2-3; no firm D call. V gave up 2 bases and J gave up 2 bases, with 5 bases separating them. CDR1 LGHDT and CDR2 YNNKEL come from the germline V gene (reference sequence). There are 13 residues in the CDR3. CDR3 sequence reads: CASSQSPTDTQYF. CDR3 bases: TGTGCCAGCAGCCAATCTCCCACAGATACGCAGTATTTT.

The CDR3 nucleotides are TGTGCCTGGAGTGTCGGGATGGATCAGCCCCAGCATTTT. Protein sequence: CAWSVGMDQPQHF. V gene TRBV30 combines with J gene TRBJ1-5; D remains ambiguous. Per the germline V gene, CDR1 is GTSNPN and CDR2 is SVGIG (reference sequence). V lost 0 bases, J lost 5 bases, and 8 bases lay in between. The CDR3 consists of 13 residues.

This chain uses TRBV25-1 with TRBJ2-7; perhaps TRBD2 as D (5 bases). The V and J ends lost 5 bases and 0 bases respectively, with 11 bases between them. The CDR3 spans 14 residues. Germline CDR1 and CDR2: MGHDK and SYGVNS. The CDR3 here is CASSKGEGSYEQYF. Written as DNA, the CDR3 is TGTGCCAGCAGTAAGGGAGAGGGCTCCTACGAGCAGTACTTC.

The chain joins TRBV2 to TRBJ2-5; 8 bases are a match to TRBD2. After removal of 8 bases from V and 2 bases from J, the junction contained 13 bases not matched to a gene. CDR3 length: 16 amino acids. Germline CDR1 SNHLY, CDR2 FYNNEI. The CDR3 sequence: CASSSVPSGLQETQYF. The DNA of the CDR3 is TGTGCCAGCTCGTCGGTCCCTAGCGGGTTACAAGAGACCCAGTACTTC.

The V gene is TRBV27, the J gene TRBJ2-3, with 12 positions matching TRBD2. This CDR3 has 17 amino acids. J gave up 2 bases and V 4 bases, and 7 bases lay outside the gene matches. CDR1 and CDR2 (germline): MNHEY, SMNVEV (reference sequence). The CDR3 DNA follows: TGTGCCAGCAGTTCCTCTAGCGGGGGGGCCGACACAGATACGCAGTATTTT. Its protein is CASSSSSGGADTDTQYF.

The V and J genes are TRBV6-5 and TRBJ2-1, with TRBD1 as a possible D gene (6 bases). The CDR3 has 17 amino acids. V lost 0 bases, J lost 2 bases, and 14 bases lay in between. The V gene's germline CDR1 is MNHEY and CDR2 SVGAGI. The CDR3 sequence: CASSYSAGTLTYNEQFF. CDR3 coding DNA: TGTGCCAGCAGTTACTCGGCCGGGACACTTACCTACAATGAGCAGTTCTTC.

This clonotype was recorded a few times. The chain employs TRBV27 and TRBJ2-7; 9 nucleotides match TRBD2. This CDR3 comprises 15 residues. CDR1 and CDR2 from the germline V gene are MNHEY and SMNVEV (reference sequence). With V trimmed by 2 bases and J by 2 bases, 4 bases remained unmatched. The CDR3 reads CASSLELAGTYEQYF. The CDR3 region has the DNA TGTGCCAGCAGTTTAGAGCTAGCGGGGACCTACGAGCAGTACTTC.

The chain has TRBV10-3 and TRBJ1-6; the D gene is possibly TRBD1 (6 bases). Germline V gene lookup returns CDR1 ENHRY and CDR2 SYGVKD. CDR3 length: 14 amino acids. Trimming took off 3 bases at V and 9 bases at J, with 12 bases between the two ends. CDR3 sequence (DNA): TGTGCCATCAGTGAAAGCCCAGGGGTTTCACCCCTCCACTTT. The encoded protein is CAISESPGVSPLHF.

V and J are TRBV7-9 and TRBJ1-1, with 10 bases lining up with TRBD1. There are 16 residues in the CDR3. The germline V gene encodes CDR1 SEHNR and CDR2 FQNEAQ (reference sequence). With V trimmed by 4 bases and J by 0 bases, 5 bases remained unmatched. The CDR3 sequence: CASSSATGGLNTEAFF. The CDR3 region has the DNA TGTGCCAGCAGCTCGGCGACAGGGGGCCTGAACACTGAAGCTTTCTTT.

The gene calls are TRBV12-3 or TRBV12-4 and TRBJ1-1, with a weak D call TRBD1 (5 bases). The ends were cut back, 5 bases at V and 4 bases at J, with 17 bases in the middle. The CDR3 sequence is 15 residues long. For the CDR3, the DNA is TGTGCCAGCAGTCCCGGTGGGGGGTTGGGCACTGAAGCTTTCTTT. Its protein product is CASSPGGGLGTEAFF.

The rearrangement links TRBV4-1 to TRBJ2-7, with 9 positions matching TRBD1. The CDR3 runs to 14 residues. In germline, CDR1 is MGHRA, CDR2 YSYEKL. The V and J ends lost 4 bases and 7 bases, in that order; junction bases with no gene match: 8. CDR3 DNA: TGCGCCAGCAGCCTCCGACAGGGGGAAAGGGAGCAGTACTTC. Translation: CASSLRQGEREQYF.

CDR3 nucleotide sequence: TGCAGCGTCCTAGCGGGAGGCCGGTCCAGCACAGATACGCAGTATTTT. Its translation is CSVLAGGRSSTDTQYF. This chain uses TRBV29-1 with TRBJ2-3; 11 bases are a match to TRBD2. Per germline, CDR1 SQVTM and CDR2 ANQGSEA. Losses at the gene ends were 6 bases for V and 0 bases for J; bases not matched to a gene: 8. This CDR3 has 16 residues.

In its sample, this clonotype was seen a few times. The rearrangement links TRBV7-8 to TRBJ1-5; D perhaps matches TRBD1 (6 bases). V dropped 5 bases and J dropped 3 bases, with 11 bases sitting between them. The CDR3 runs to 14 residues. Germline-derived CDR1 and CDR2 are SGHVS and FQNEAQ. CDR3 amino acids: CASSHRDINQPQHF. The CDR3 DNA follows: TGTGCCAGCAGCCACCGGGACATCAATCAGCCCCAGCATTTT.

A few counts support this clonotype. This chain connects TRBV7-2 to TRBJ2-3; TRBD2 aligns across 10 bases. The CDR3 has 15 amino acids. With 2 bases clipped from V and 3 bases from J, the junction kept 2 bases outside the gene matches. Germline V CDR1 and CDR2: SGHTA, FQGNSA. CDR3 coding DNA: TGTGCCAGCAGCTTAAGGGGACTAGCGACAGATACGCAGTATTTT. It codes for CASSLRGLATDTQYF. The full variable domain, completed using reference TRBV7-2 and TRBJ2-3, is GAGVSQSPSNKVTEKGKDVELRCDPISGHTALYWYRQSLGQGLEFLIYFQGNSAPDKSGLPSDRFSAERTGGSVSTLTIQRTQQEDSAVYLCASSLRGLATDTQYFGPGTRLTVL.

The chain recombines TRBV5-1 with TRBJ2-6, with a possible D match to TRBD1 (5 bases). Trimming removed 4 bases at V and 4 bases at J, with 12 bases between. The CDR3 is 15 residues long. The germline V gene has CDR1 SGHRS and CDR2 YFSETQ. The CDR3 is CASSGAGLGANVLTF. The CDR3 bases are TGCGCCAGCAGCGGGGCCGGGTTAGGGGCCAACGTCCTGACTTTC. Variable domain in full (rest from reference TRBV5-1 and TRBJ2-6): KAGVTQTPRYLIKTRGQQVTLSCSPISGHRSVSWYQQTPGQGLQFLFEYFSETQRNKGNFPGRFSGRQFSNSRSEMNVSTLELGDSALYLCASSGAGLGANVLTFGAGSRLTVL.

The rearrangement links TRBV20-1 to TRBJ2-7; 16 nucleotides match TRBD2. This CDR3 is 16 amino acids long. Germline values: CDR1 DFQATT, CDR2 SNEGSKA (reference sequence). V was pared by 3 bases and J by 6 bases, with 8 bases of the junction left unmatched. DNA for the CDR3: TGCAGTGCTAGTGAGGGGACTAGCGGGAGGGCCGGCGAGCAGTACTTC. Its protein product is CSASEGTSGRAGEQYF.

CDR3 nucleotide sequence: TGCGCCACCCACTCTAGCTCCTACGAGCAGTACTTC. It encodes CATHSSSYEQYF. The gene calls are TRBV5-1 and TRBJ2-7; D is unclear. Germline V gene lookup returns CDR1 SGHRS and CDR2 YFSETQ. V lost 9 bases and J 0 bases, leaving 10 bases between the germline ends. This CDR3 is 12 amino acids long.

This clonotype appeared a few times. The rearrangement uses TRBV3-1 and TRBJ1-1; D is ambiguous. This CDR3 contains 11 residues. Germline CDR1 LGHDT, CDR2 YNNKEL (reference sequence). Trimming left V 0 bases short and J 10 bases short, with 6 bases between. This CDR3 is CASSQDGRAFF. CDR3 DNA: TGTGCCAGCAGCCAAGATGGCAGAGCTTTCTTT.

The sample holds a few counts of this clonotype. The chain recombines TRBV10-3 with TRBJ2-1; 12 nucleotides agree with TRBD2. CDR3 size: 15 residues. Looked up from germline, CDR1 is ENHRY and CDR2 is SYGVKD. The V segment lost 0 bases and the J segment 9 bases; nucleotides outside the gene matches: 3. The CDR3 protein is CAISESLAGGPEQFF. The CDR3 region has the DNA TGTGCCATCAGTGAGTCGCTAGCGGGGGGGCCTGAGCAGTTCTTC.

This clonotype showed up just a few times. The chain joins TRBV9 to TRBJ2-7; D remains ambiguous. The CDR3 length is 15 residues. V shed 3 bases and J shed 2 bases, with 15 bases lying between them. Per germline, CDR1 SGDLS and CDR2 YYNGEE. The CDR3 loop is CASSAEASTAYEQYF. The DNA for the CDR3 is TGTGCCAGCAGCGCGGAAGCAAGTACAGCCTACGAGCAGTACTTC.

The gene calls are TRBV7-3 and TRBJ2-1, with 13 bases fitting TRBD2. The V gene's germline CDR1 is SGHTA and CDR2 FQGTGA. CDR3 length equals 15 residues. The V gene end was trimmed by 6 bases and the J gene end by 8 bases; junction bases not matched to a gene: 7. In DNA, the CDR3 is TGTGCCAGCAGGCAGACTAGCGGGGGGCCTTATGAGCAGTTCTTC. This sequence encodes CASRQTSGGPYEQFF.